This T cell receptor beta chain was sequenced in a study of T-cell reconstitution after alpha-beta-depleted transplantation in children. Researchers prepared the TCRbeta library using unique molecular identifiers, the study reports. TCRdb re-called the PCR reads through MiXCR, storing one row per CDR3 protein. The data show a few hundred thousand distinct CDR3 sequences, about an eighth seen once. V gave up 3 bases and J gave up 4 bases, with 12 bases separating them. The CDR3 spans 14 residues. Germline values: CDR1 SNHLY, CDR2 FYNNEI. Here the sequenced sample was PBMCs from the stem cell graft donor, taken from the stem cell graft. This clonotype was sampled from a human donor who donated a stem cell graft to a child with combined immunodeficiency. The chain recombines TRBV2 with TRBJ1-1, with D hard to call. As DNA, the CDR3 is TGTGCCAGCAGTGACTTCGGAGGTCGCACTGAAGCTTTCTTT. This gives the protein CASSDFGGRTEAFF.